The present T cell receptor (beta chain) was sequenced within a study of blood T cell repertoires in COVID-19. Repertoires were generated with immunoSEQ multiplex PCR, while TCRdb's copy carries only in-frame clones and drops some. The sample lists 40,000 to 65,000 clones; more than 80% were seen once. Germline values: CDR1 SGHTA, CDR2 FQGNSA. The V and J ends lost 8 bases and 2 bases, in that order; junction bases with no gene match: 8. This CDR3 region has 14 residues. This TCR derives from an elderly man with acute or convalescent COVID-19. The chain is built from TRBV7-2 and TRBJ2-5; TRBD2 matches 7 bases. The sequenced sample was peripheral blood. The CDR3 DNA follows: TGTGCCAGCTCCTTAGCGGGCCGGCAAGAGACCCAGTACTTC. This translates into CASSLAGRQETQYF.